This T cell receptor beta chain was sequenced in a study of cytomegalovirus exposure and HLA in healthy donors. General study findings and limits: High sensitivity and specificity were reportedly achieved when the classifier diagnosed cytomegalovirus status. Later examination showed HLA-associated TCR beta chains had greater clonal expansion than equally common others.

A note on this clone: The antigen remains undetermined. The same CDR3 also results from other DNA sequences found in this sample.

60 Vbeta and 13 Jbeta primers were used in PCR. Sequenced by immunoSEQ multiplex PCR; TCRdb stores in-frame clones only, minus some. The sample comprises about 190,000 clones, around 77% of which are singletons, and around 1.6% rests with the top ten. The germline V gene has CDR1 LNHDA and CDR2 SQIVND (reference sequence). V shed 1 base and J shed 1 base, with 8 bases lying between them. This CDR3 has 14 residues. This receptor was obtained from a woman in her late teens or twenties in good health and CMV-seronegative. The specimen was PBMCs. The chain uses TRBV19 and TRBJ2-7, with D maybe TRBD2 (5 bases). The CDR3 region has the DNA TGTGCCAGTAGTATAGGCGGCGGGTCCTACGAGCAGTACTTC. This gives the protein CASSIGGGSYEQYF. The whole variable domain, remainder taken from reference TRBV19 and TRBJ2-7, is DGGITQSPKYLFRKEGQNVTLSCEQNLNHDAMYWYRQDPGQGLRLIYYSQIVNDFQKGDIAEGYSVSREKKESFPLTVTSAQKNPTAFYLCASSIGGGSYEQYFGPGTRLTVT.